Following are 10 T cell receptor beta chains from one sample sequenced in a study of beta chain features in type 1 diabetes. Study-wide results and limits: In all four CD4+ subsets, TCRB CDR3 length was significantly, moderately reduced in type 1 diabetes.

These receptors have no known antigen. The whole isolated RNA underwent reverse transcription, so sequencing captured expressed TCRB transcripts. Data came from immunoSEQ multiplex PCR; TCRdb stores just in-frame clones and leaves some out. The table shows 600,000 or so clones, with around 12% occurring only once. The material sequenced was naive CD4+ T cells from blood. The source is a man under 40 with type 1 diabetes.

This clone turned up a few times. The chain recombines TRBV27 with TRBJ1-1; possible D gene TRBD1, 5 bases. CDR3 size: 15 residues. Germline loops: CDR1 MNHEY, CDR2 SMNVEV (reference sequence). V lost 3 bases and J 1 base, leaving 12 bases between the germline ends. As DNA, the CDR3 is TGTGCCAGCAGTTTTGGGACTACGGGGAACACTGAAGCTTTCTTT. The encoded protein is CASSFGTTGNTEAFF.

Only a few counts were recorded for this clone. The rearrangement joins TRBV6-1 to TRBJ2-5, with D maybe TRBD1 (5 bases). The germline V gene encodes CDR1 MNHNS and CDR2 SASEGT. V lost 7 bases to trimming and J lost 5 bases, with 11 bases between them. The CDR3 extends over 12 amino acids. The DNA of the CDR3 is TGTGCCAGCAATGGACACACTGAGACCCAGTACTTC. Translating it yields CASNGHTETQYF.

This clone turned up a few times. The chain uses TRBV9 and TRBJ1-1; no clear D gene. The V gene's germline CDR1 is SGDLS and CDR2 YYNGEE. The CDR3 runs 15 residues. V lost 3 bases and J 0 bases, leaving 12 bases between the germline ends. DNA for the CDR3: TGTGCCAGCAGCGCCGGGGAGGGTTTGAACACTGAAGCTTTCTTT. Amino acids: CASSAGEGLNTEAFF.

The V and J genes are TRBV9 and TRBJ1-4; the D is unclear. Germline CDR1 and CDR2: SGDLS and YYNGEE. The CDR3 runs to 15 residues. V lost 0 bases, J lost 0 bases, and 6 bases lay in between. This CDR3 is CASSVGIATNEKLFF. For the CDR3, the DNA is TGTGCCAGCAGCGTAGGGATCGCAACTAATGAAAAACTGTTTTTT.

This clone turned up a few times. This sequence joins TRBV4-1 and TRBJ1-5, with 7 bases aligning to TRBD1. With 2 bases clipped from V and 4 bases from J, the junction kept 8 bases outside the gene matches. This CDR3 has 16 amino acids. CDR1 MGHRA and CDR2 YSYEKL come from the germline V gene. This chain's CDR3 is CASSQKTGSLNQPQHF. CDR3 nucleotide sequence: TGCGCCAGCAGCCAAAAGACAGGGAGTTTAAATCAGCCCCAGCATTTT.

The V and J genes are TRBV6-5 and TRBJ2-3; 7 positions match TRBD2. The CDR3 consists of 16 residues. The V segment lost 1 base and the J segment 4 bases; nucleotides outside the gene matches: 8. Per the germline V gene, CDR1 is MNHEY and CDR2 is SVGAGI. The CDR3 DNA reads TGTGCCAGCAGTTACTTAGAGGGGAGGGGCCCAGATACGCAGTATTTT. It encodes CASSYLEGRGPDTQYF.

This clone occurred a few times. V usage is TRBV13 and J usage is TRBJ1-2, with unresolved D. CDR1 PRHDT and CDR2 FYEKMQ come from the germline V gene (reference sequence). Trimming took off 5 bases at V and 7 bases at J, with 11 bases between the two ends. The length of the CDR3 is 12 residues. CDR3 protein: CASSMMTGGYTF. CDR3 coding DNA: TGTGCCAGCAGCATGATGACTGGTGGCTACACCTTC.

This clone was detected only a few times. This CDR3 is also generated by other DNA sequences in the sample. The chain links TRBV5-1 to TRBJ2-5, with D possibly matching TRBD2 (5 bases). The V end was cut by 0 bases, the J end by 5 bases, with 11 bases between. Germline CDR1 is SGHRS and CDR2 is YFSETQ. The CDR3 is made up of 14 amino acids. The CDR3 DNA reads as TGCGCCAGCAGCTTGGGCAGCGGTCAGGAGACCCAGTACTTC. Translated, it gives CASSLGSGQETQYF.

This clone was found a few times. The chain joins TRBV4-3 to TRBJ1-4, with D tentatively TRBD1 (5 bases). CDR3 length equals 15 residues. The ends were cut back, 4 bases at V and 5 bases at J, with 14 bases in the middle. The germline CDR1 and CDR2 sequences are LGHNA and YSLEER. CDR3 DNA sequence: TGCGCCAGCAGCCCTAGGGGCAGAGAGAATGAAAAACTGTTTTTT. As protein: CASSPRGRENEKLFF.

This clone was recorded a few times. In DNA, the CDR3 is TGTGCCAGCAGCTTGGGGAGCGGGGGGCCAGATACGCAGTATTTT. Protein: CASSLGSGGPDTQYF. J is TRBJ2-3 and V is TRBV5-6; 9 bases are a match to TRBD2. The length of the CDR3 is 15 residues. J was trimmed by 4 bases and V by 0 bases; bases with no gene match: 3. Germline values: CDR1 SGHDT, CDR2 YYEEEE.